Listed below are T cell receptor beta chains from one sample, sequenced in a study of PD-1 blockade in classical Hodgkin lymphoma. Some clones are missing from TCRdb's copy, which holds only in-frame ones; the method was immunoSEQ multiplex PCR. The sample yields tens of thousands of clones, around 80% seen once. The specimen was peripheral blood mononuclear cells (PBMCs), collected before the second cycle of nivolumab. The receptors were gathered from a human donor with classical Hodgkin lymphoma. Each CDR3 is given with its conserved first and last residue. The order of the fields is D gene, J gene, V gene, clone size, CDR3 DNA, CDR3 protein. D genes are given only for firm matches. Expanded clones are given a class, and other clones once, few, many or no size at all.

>.|TRBJ1-1|TRBV7-9|.
TGTGCCAGCAGCTTAGCGTTGGGGGGCTGGGGCACTGAAGCTTTCTTT
CASSLALGGWGTEAFF
>.|TRBJ1-4|TRBV9|.
TGTGCCAGCAGCGAGACAGTGGAAGAAAAACTGTTTTTT
CASSETVEEKLFF
>.|TRBJ2-1|TRBV7-2|.
TGTGCCAGCAGCTTAGTCGGGCCCTACAATGAGCAGTTCTTC
CASSLVGPYNEQFF
>TRBD2|TRBJ2-7|TRBV7-8|.
TGTGCCAGCAGCTCGCGGGGGGGACTAGCCTACGAGCAGTACTTC
CASSSRGGLAYEQYF
>TRBD2|TRBJ2-5|TRBV18|few
TGTGCCAGCTCACCAACTAGCGGGAGATCTCCCGGCCAAGAGACCCAGTACTTC
CASSPTSGRSPGQETQYF
>TRBD2|TRBJ2-3|TRBV5-4|.
TGTGCCAGCAGCTTTTCCCTAAAGCGGGGGTCGACAGATACGCAGTATTTT
CASSFSLKRGSTDTQYF
>.|TRBJ2-1|TRBV6-4|.
TGTGCCAGCAGTGAGCTAGCGATTAGCTCCTACAATGAGCAGTTCTTC
CASSELAISSYNEQFF
>TRBD1|TRBJ2-1|TRBV6-5|.
TGTGCCAGCATACCAACAGGGGGGATTTACAATGAGCAGTTCTTC
CASIPTGGIYNEQFF
>.|TRBJ1-4|TRBV6-1|once
TGTGCCAGCAGTGAAGTATGGACAGAGCATGAAAAACTGTTTTTT
CASSEVWTEHEKLFF
>TRBD1|TRBJ2-3|TRBV5-6|.
TGTGCCAGCAGGAGAAGGACAGGGGCCTACACAGATACGCAGTATTTT
CASRRRTGAYTDTQYF
>.|TRBJ1-2|TRBV2|.
TGTGCCAGCAGTGAAACCAATCCTTCAGTATTGAGCGGCTACACCTTC
CASSETNPSVLSGYTF
>.|TRBJ2-5|TRBV18|.
TGTGCCAGCTCACGGTCTAGTCGGACCCAGTACTTC
CASSRSSRTQYF
>.|TRBJ1-3|TRBV6-5|.
TGTGCCAGCAGTTACGGGGGAACTGGAAACACCATATATTTT
CASSYGGTGNTIYF
>TRBD2|TRBJ2-5|TRBV7-9|.
TGTGCCAGCAGCGGGGGGACTAATCTACAAGAGACCCAGTACTTC
CASSGGTNLQETQYF
>TRBD2|TRBJ2-7|TRBV7-8|.
TGTGCCAGCAGCCTCAGACTAGCGGGACCCTACGAGCAGTACTTC
CASSLRLAGPYEQYF
>.|TRBJ1-5|TRBV4-1|.
TGCGCCAGCAGCCAAGTCCCCAGTCGGGATAATCAGCCCCAGCATTTT
CASSQVPSRDNQPQHF
>.|TRBJ2-3|TRBV7-9|.
TGTGCCAGCAGCTTGGAGGGCCGACCCCAGGATACGCAGTATTTT
CASSLEGRPQDTQYF
>.|TRBJ1-3|TRBV9|few
TGTGCCAGCAGCGTAGAAGTGGGTACAGGAAACACCATATATTTT
CASSVEVGTGNTIYF
>.|TRBJ2-7|TRBV12-2|.
TGTGCAAGTCGCCCGCGACAGGGGGACCTATACGAGCAGTACTTC
CASRPRQGDLYEQYF
>TRBD1|TRBJ2-7|TRBV30|.
TGTGCCTGGGGGAAAGGCAGGGGGCCCTACGAGCAGTACTTC
CAWGKGRGPYEQYF
>.|TRBJ2-5|TRBV7-8|.
TGTGCCAGCAGCTTAGCTGGGTGGATGCGGACAGACCAAGAGACCCAGTACTTC
CASSLAGWMRTDQETQYF
>TRBD1|TRBJ1-2|TRBV7-8|.
TGTGCCAGCAGCTTCCCCGGGGGACAGGGGATAAACTATGGCTACACCTTC
CASSFPGGQGINYGYTF
>.|TRBJ2-2|TRBV4-3|.
TGCGCCAGCAGCCGCGTCACCGGGGAGCTGTTTTTT
CASSRVTGELFF
>.|TRBJ1-2|TRBV4-2|few
TGTGCCAGCAGCCAAGATACGGGGGGGGCGTCCTATGGCTACACCTTC
CASSQDTGGASYGYTF
>TRBD1|TRBJ1-5|TRBV19|.
TGTGCCAGTAGTATAAAGGGACAGGGCAATCAGCCCCAGCATTTT
CASSIKGQGNQPQHF
>TRBD1|TRBJ1-6|TRBV19|medium-sized
TGTGCCAGTAGGCAGGGACAGGGCTATAATTCACCCCTCCACTTT
CASRQGQGYNSPLHF
>TRBD2|TRBJ2-7|TRBV6-5|.
TGTGCCAGCACCTTGACTAGCGGGAGTAAAGAGCAGTACTTC
CASTLTSGSKEQYF
>.|TRBJ2-5|TRBV5-6|.
TGTGCCAGCAGCTCTGGGGGGTACCAAGAGACCCAGTACTTC
CASSSGGYQETQYF
>.|TRBJ1-4|TRBV5-1|.
TGCGCCAGCAGCTTGGACGGACTAGAACTGTTTTTT
CASSLDGLELFF
>.|TRBJ2-1|TRBV2|.
TGTGCCAGCAGTGATCCGCTTAGGGCAGGTCCGGGCAATGAGCAGTTCTTC
CASSDPLRAGPGNEQFF
>.|TRBJ2-1|TRBV7-9|.
TGTGCCAGCAGCACCTGGCTGGGGCCTAACAATGAGCAGTTCTTC
CASSTWLGPNNEQFF
>TRBD1|TRBJ1-5|TRBV6-1|.
TGTGCCAGCAGTGAAGTGCCCGGACAGGGGGGGAATCAGCCCCAGCATTTT
CASSEVPGQGGNQPQHF
>TRBD1|TRBJ2-5|TRBV4-3|.
TGCGCCAGCAGCCAAAGCCGGGACAGCCAAGAGACCCAGTACTTC
CASSQSRDSQETQYF
>.|TRBJ2-1|TRBV5-1|.
TGCGCCAGCAGCGGGGGACGGTTCAATGAGCAGTTCTTC
CASSGGRFNEQFF
>TRBD2|TRBJ2-5|TRBV7-2|.
TGTGCCAGCAGCCTAGCGGGGGGGGCAGAGACCCAGTACTTC
CASSLAGGAETQYF
>TRBD1|TRBJ2-2|TRBV6-5|.
TGTGCCAGCAGTGAAAGGGGGCAGCTGTTTTTT
CASSERGQLFF
>TRBD1|TRBJ1-4|TRBV7-9|.
TGTGCCAGCAGCTTCAGGGACAGGGGCGCAACTAATGGAAAACTGTCTTTT
CASSFRDRGATNGKLSF
>TRBD1|TRBJ2-5|TRBV28|.
TGTGCCAGCAGTTCCGGGGACAGGGAAGAGACCCAGTACTTC
CASSSGDREETQYF
>TRBD1|TRBJ2-1|TRBV6-1|.
TGTGCCAGCAGCGCTGACAGGGTGACCTACAATGAGCAGTTCTTC
CASSADRVTYNEQFF
>TRBD2|TRBJ2-1|TRBV4-3|once
TGCGCCAGCAGCCAAGTCGAAGTGACTAGCGGGAGGGCTTATGAGCAGTTCTTC
CASSQVEVTSGRAYEQFF
>TRBD2|TRBJ2-1|TRBV2|.
TGTGCCAGCAGATTCCTAGCGGGGGGGCGCAATGAGCAGTTCTTC
CASRFLAGGRNEQFF
>.|TRBJ1-1|TRBV7-2|.
TGTGCCAGCAGCTTTTCCGAAAACACTGAAGCTTTCTTT
CASSFSENTEAFF
>.|TRBJ1-5|TRBV7-9|.
TGTGCCAGCAGCCCGATTAGCAATCAGCCCCAGCATTTT
CASSPISNQPQHF
>TRBD1|TRBJ2-3|TRBV10-3|.
TGTGCCATCAGCTCCAATGCTGGACAGGTGACCACAGATACGCAGTATTTT
CAISSNAGQVTTDTQYF
>TRBD2|TRBJ2-2|TRBV7-7|few
TGTGCTAGCAGCTTAGGGCTAGCGGGGGCCTTCACCGGGGAGCTGTTTTTT
CASSLGLAGAFTGELFF
>.|TRBJ2-5|TRBV19|.
TGTGCCAGTAGCGGGGGACAGCTCCAAGAGACCCAGTACTTC
CASSGGQLQETQYF
>TRBD1|TRBJ2-7|TRBV11-2|.
TGTGCCAGCAGCTTAGTACGCGGGACAGGGTCATACGAGCAGTACTTC
CASSLVRGTGSYEQYF
>.|TRBJ2-5|TRBV5-1|.
TGCGCCAGCAGCTTGTTACCAGGGAACCAAGAGACCCAGTACTTC
CASSLLPGNQETQYF
>.|TRBJ1-5|TRBV9|.
TGTGCCAGCAGCGCGGGGACGGCCCCCAATCAGCCCCAGCATTTT
CASSAGTAPNQPQHF
>.|TRBJ2-7|TRBV7-2|.
TGTGCCAGCAGCCCAGGGGGGTACCCGGGCGAGCAGTACTTC
CASSPGGYPGEQYF
>TRBD2|TRBJ2-7|TRBV4-1|.
TGCGCCAGCAGCCAGGTCGTGGGACTAGCGGGAATGAGCTCCTACGAGCAGTACTTC
CASSQVVGLAGMSSYEQYF
>.|TRBJ2-7|TRBV2|.
TGTGCCAGGAGACAACAGGGTTACGAGCAGTACTTC
CARRQQGYEQYF
>.|TRBJ1-3|TRBV6-1|.
TGTGCCAGCACGGGCTTCTCTGGAAACACCATATATTTT
CASTGFSGNTIYF
>.|TRBJ2-7|TRBV7-2|.
TGTGCCAGCAGCTGGAGGGGAGGGGGGCTAGACAGCTCCTACGAGCAGTACTTC
CASSWRGGGLDSSYEQYF